Listed below are T cell receptor beta chains from one sample, sequenced in a study of shared clonotypes between healthy human individuals. The repertoire was sequenced with immunoSEQ multiplex PCR; TCRdb's copy has only in-frame clones and lacks some. The sample lists about 1.5 million clones, around 98% seen once, with 0.45% in the top ten. Material: naive CD4+ T cells sorted from blood. The receptors shown here come from a man aged 25 to 45 in good health. Each CDR3 is given with its conserved first and last residue. Each record gives: CDR3 DNA, CDR3 protein, J gene, V gene, D gene, clone size. A D gene is named only where the DNA matches it firmly. Some rows mark clone size as missing; the rest say once, few, many or name a class of expanded clone.

DNA: TGCGCCAGCAGCTTGGCGGCGGGCTATGGCTACACCTTC
CDR3: CASSLAAGYGYTF
J: TRBJ1-2
V: TRBV5-1
D: -
size: -

DNA: TGTGCCAGCAGTTTAAGGGGTTTCACCTACGAGCAGTACTTC
CDR3: CASSLRGFTYEQYF
J: TRBJ2-7
V: TRBV28
D: -
size: -

DNA: TGTGCCAGCAGCTTAGCCCTGAAAGGGACCCACGAGCAGTACTTC
CDR3: CASSLALKGTHEQYF
J: TRBJ2-7
V: TRBV11-2
D: -
size: -

DNA: TGTGCCAGCTCACCACGACAGGGAGAAGCTTTCTTT
CDR3: CASSPRQGEAFF
J: TRBJ1-1
V: TRBV18
D: TRBD1
size: -

DNA: TGTGCCAGCAGCCGCCGGGACAGGGGTCATGATACGCAGTATTTT
CDR3: CASSRRDRGHDTQYF
J: TRBJ2-3
V: TRBV11-2
D: TRBD1
size: -

DNA: TGTGCCAGCAGCTTGGCGGGAAAAGATCAGCCCCAGCATTTT
CDR3: CASSLAGKDQPQHF
J: TRBJ1-5
V: TRBV5-6
D: -
size: -

DNA: TGTGCCAGCAGTGAAAATCCTTTATCCACTGAAGCTTTCTTT
CDR3: CASSENPLSTEAFF
J: TRBJ1-1
V: TRBV6-1
D: -
size: -

DNA: TGTGCCAGCTCGGTAATCAGCTATGGCTACACCTTC
CDR3: CASSVISYGYTF
J: TRBJ1-2
V: TRBV2
D: -
size: -

DNA: TGTGCCAGCAGCGCAGGGACAGCCCGGGACAGGGGAAGAGAGACCCAGTACTTC
CDR3: CASSAGTARDRGRETQYF
J: TRBJ2-5
V: TRBV9
D: TRBD1
size: -

DNA: TGTGCCAGCAGCCGGGACAGGAGGAACACCGGGGAGCTGTTTTTT
CDR3: CASSRDRRNTGELFF
J: TRBJ2-2
V: TRBV28
D: TRBD1
size: -

DNA: TGTGCCAGCTCACGACAGGGACAGGGCTCCTACAATGAGCAGTTCTTC
CDR3: CASSRQGQGSYNEQFF
J: TRBJ2-1
V: TRBV18
D: TRBD1
size: -

DNA: TGTGCCAGCAGTTTATTTTTGGGTGACAGTGGGAATCAGCCCCAGCATTTT
CDR3: CASSLFLGDSGNQPQHF
J: TRBJ1-5
V: TRBV28
D: -
size: once

DNA: TGTGCCAGCAGCGTAGACGCCGGAGTCCTGACTTTC
CDR3: CASSVDAGVLTF
J: TRBJ2-6
V: TRBV9
D: -
size: -

DNA: TGTGCCAGCTCACCTATGTCAGCTAGCAATCAGCCCCAGCATTTT
CDR3: CASSPMSASNQPQHF
J: TRBJ1-5
V: TRBV18
D: -
size: -

DNA: TGTGCCAGCACCCGACAGGCTTTTAGCACAGATACGCAGTATTTT
CDR3: CASTRQAFSTDTQYF
J: TRBJ2-3
V: TRBV7-2
D: -
size: -

DNA: TGTGCCACCAGCAGAGATAGGCTAGCGGAAGAGACCCAGTACTTC
CDR3: CATSRDRLAEETQYF
J: TRBJ2-5
V: TRBV15
D: TRBD2
size: once

DNA: TGTGCCAGCAGTGAAGGGAGCTCCTACAATGAGCAGTTCTTC
CDR3: CASSEGSSYNEQFF
J: TRBJ2-1
V: TRBV2
D: -
size: -

DNA: TGCGCCAGCAGCAAGACAGGGGACGTGAGGACCGGGGAGCTGTTTTTT
CDR3: CASSKTGDVRTGELFF
J: TRBJ2-2
V: TRBV5-1
D: TRBD1
size: -

DNA: TGTGCCAGAAGCTTGGCTGTGCGGGTAACTGAAGCTTTCTTT
CDR3: CARSLAVRVTEAFF
J: TRBJ1-1
V: TRBV5-3
D: -
size: -

DNA: TGCGCCAGCAGCCAAGATCCCACTAGCGACGAGCAGTACTTC
CDR3: CASSQDPTSDEQYF
J: TRBJ2-7
V: TRBV4-3
D: TRBD2
size: -

DNA: TGCGCCAGCGGGACTAGCGGGAGGACCTACGAGCAGTACTTC
CDR3: CASGTSGRTYEQYF
J: TRBJ2-7
V: TRBV10-1
D: TRBD2
size: -

DNA: TGTGCCAGCAGCTTGGACCGGAACTATGGCTACACCTTC
CDR3: CASSLDRNYGYTF
J: TRBJ1-2
V: TRBV5-6
D: -
size: -

DNA: TGTGCCAGCAGTTCCCCCTTCAGACTTTCCCCTGGCTACACCTTC
CDR3: CASSSPFRLSPGYTF
J: TRBJ1-2
V: TRBV28
D: -
size: -

DNA: TGTGCCAGCAGCTTAGATCATGACTACGAGCAGTACTTC
CDR3: CASSLDHDYEQYF
J: TRBJ2-7
V: TRBV7-9
D: -
size: -

DNA: TGCAGCGTTGCCCCCAGGACAGGTCCAACCTACGAGCAGTACTTC
CDR3: CSVAPRTGPTYEQYF
J: TRBJ2-7
V: TRBV29-1
D: TRBD1
size: -

DNA: TGTGCCAGCAGCCCCGGGACACCATCGTACGAGCAGTACTTC
CDR3: CASSPGTPSYEQYF
J: TRBJ2-7
V: TRBV7-4
D: -
size: -

DNA: TGTGCCAGCAGCCTACACAGTGCAACCTCAGATACGCAGTATTTT
CDR3: CASSLHSATSDTQYF
J: TRBJ2-3
V: TRBV5-4
D: -
size: -

DNA: TGTGCCAGCAGCGTGGGGACTACAGACAATGAGCAGTTCTTC
CDR3: CASSVGTTDNEQFF
J: TRBJ2-1
V: TRBV9
D: TRBD2
size: -

DNA: TGTGCCAGCAGCTTGATTGGCGGGGAGCTGTTTTTT
CDR3: CASSLIGGELFF
J: TRBJ2-2
V: TRBV7-3
D: -
size: -

DNA: TGTGCCAGCAGCATCGACACAAACCCCTACGAGCAGTACTTC
CDR3: CASSIDTNPYEQYF
J: TRBJ2-7
V: TRBV7-2
D: -
size: -

DNA: TGTGCCAGCAGTTTTCAGGGCCTCTGGGAGACCCAGTACTTC
CDR3: CASSFQGLWETQYF
J: TRBJ2-5
V: TRBV28
D: -
size: -

DNA: TGTGCCAGCAGCTTACAGGCCTTGAGCACAGATACGCAGTATTTT
CDR3: CASSLQALSTDTQYF
J: TRBJ2-3
V: TRBV7-2
D: -
size: -

DNA: TGCGCCAGCAGCCTACAGGGGGCCGACGGTGAGCAGTTCTTC
CDR3: CASSLQGADGEQFF
J: TRBJ2-1
V: TRBV5-1
D: TRBD1
size: -

DNA: TGTGCCAGCAGCCTATCGGGGCCCGATCAGCCCCAGCATTTT
CDR3: CASSLSGPDQPQHF
J: TRBJ1-5
V: TRBV7-3
D: -
size: -

DNA: TGTGCCTGGAATGACAGGGGGAATGAGCAGTACTTC
CDR3: CAWNDRGNEQYF
J: TRBJ2-7
V: TRBV30
D: TRBD1
size: -

DNA: TGTGCCAGCAGCCCGGGGACCAACTCCTACGAGCAGTACTTC
CDR3: CASSPGTNSYEQYF
J: TRBJ2-7
V: TRBV5-4
D: -
size: -

DNA: TGCGCCAGCAGCTTGGGTTCGGGAAACACTGAAGCTTTCTTT
CDR3: CASSLGSGNTEAFF
J: TRBJ1-1
V: TRBV5-1
D: -
size: -

DNA: TGCGCCAGCAGCCCGCTCGCCCGAGGACTAGCAGGGGGCAATGAGCAGTTCTTC
CDR3: CASSPLARGLAGGNEQFF
J: TRBJ2-1
V: TRBV5-1
D: -
size: -

DNA: TGTGCCAGCAGCTTGACGGGAGGGCTGAACACTGAAGCTTTCTTT
CDR3: CASSLTGGLNTEAFF
J: TRBJ1-1
V: TRBV7-3
D: -
size: -

DNA: TGTGCCAGCAGCTTAGTCGGTAGCGCGGGAGGGCAAACCGGGGAGCTGTTTTTT
CDR3: CASSLVGSAGGQTGELFF
J: TRBJ2-2
V: TRBV7-8
D: TRBD2
size: -

DNA: TGCGCCAGCAGCAAGACAGGGGCCGCGGATCTGGCCCACTTC
CDR3: CASSKTGAADLAHF
J: TRBJ2-7
V: TRBV5-1
D: TRBD1
size: -

DNA: TGCGCCAGCAGGGCCGGACTAGCGGGACAGCAGTACTTC
CDR3: CASRAGLAGQQYF
J: TRBJ2-7
V: TRBV10-1
D: TRBD2
size: -

DNA: TGTGCCAGCAGTGAAGTCAGGGCCACCGGGGAGCTGTTTTTT
CDR3: CASSEVRATGELFF
J: TRBJ2-2
V: TRBV2
D: -
size: -

DNA: TGCGCCAGCAGCTTACCGACAGGGGGCTTGAACGAGCAGTACTTC
CDR3: CASSLPTGGLNEQYF
J: TRBJ2-7
V: TRBV5-1
D: TRBD1
size: -

DNA: TGTGCCAGTAGTCCGTCCGGACAGGTCTACGAGCAGTACTTC
CDR3: CASSPSGQVYEQYF
J: TRBJ2-7
V: TRBV19
D: TRBD1
size: -

DNA: TGTGCCAGCAGCTCGAAGGTACTAGCGGGAGGACCGAACACCGGGGAGCTGTTTTTT
CDR3: CASSSKVLAGGPNTGELFF
J: TRBJ2-2
V: TRBV11-2
D: TRBD2
size: -

DNA: TGTGCCAGCAGCTTAGAACACAGAGGGGGGCCTTATGGCTACACCTTC
CDR3: CASSLEHRGGPYGYTF
J: TRBJ1-2
V: TRBV7-2
D: -
size: -

DNA: TGTGCCAGCAGCTTGGCCCAGTTGGGATTCCTCTCTGGGGCCAACGTCCTGACTTTC
CDR3: CASSLAQLGFLSGANVLTF
J: TRBJ2-6
V: TRBV5-6
D: -
size: -

DNA: TGTGCCTGGAGTCCAGATGGGGCCTACGAGCAGTACTTC
CDR3: CAWSPDGAYEQYF
J: TRBJ2-7
V: TRBV30
D: -
size: -

DNA: TGTGCCAGCCTTACGACCGGGACAGCCTATGGCTACACCTTC
CDR3: CASLTTGTAYGYTF
J: TRBJ1-2
V: TRBV28
D: TRBD1
size: -